One sample yielded the 30 T cell receptor beta chains listed below, sequenced in a study of blood T cell repertoires in COVID-19. Repertoires were generated with immunoSEQ multiplex PCR, while TCRdb's copy carries only in-frame clones and drops some. The sample lists 300,000 to 350,000 clones, around 91% occurring once. The sample comprised peripheral blood. These receptors all stem from a woman aged 18-29 years who had recovered from COVID-19.

J is TRBJ2-3 and V is TRBV7-2; D might be TRBD2 (5 bases). The V end lost 7 bases, the J end lost 0 bases, and 14 bases lay between the germline ends. This CDR3 contains 15 residues. Germline V CDR1 and CDR2: SGHTA, FQGNSA. CDR3 sequence reads: CASNRGGSSTDTQYF. The CDR3 DNA follows: TGTGCCAGCAACCGTGGCGGGTCCAGCACAGATACGCAGTATTTT.

The chain links TRBV5-4 to TRBJ2-1, with TRBD2 identical over 13 bases. J lost 0 bases, V lost 4 bases, and 4 bases had no gene match. The germline gives CDR1 SGHNT, CDR2 YYREEE (reference sequence). The CDR3 has 17 amino acids. The CDR3 protein is CASSRRTSGSSYNEQFF. CDR3 in DNA: TGTGCCAGCAGCCGTAGGACTAGCGGGAGCTCCTACAATGAGCAGTTCTTC. The variable domain in full, completed from reference TRBV5-4 and TRBJ2-1, reads ETGVTQSPTHLIKTRGQQVTLRCSSQSGHNTVSWYQQALGQGPQFIFQYYREEENGRGNFPPRFSGLQFPNYSSELNVNALELDDSALYLCASSRRTSGSSYNEQFFGPGTRLTVL.

As regards this clone: One junction end does not reproduce the germline sequence, and a read error may be involved. V is TRBV7-8 and J is TRBJ1-4; D possibly corresponds to TRBD1 (6 bases). Germline loops: CDR1 SGHVS, CDR2 FQNEAQ. There are 14 residues in the CDR3. The CDR3 nucleotides are TGTGCCAGCAGCTTTGGGACAACAAATGAAAAACTGTTTTTT. Its protein product is CASSFGTTNEKLFF.

This clone occurred once. This chain joins TRBV21-1 and TRBJ1-4; the table's TRBD1 call for D was not verified on the DNA. TRBV21-1 is flagged as a pseudogene. The CDR3 sequence is 15 residues long. CDR3: CASSKGRASNEKLFF. In nucleotides, the CDR3 is TGTGCCAGCAGCAAAGGCAGGGCTTCTAATGAAAAACTGTTTTTT.

A note on this clone: The sample has other DNA sequences that encode this CDR3 too. The rearrangement joins TRBV7-2 to TRBJ2-1; 11 bases match TRBD1. CDR1 is SGHTA and CDR2 is FQGNSA in the germline V gene. There are 16 residues in the CDR3. Losses at the gene ends were 4 bases for V and 4 bases for J; bases not matched to a gene: 6. This CDR3 is CASSSRGTGGYNEQFF. CDR3 nucleotides: TGTGCCAGCAGCTCACGAGGGACAGGGGGGTACAATGAGCAGTTCTTC.

The gene calls are TRBV2 and TRBJ2-3; 10 bases are shared with TRBD1. The germline V gene has CDR1 SNHLY and CDR2 FYNNEI. This CDR3 has 15 residues. Unmatched junction bases numbered 3, after V lost 6 bases and J lost 0 bases. The CDR3 loop is CASSGTGASTDTQYF. CDR3 sequence (DNA): TGTGCCAGCAGCGGGACAGGGGCTAGCACAGATACGCAGTATTTT.

The rearrangement links TRBV6-4 to TRBJ1-2; a possible D gene is TRBD1 (6 bases). Germline V gene sequence: CDR1 MRHNA, CDR2 SNTAGT. The CDR3 is made up of 16 amino acids. Trimming took 2 bases from V and 4 from J, leaving 17 bases between them. CDR3 loop: CASSDIGTPGPYGYTF. DNA of the CDR3: TGTGCCAGCAGTGACATCGGGACACCAGGGCCCTATGGCTACACCTTC.

The chain carries TRBV11-2 and TRBJ2-1; 14 nucleotides align to TRBD2. There are 16 residues in the CDR3. V trimming: 3 bases; J trimming: 4 bases; junction bases outside the gene matches: 2. Germline CDR1 SGHAT, CDR2 FQNNGV. In nucleotides, the CDR3 is TGTGCCAGCAGCTTGGGGACTAGCGGGAGATACAATGAGCAGTTCTTC. Its translation: CASSLGTSGRYNEQFF.

The CDR3 DNA sequence: TGTGCCAGCAGCACCCGGACAGGGACAGTCATTAGTCGTGGCTACACCTTC. As protein: CASSTRTGTVISRGYTF. J is TRBJ1-2 and V is TRBV7-2; the match to TRBD1 covers 8 bases. The CDR3 runs 17 residues. V lost 5 bases to trimming and J lost 7 bases; unmatched junction nucleotides: 18. Looked up from germline, CDR1 is SGHTA and CDR2 is FQGNSA.

The CDR3 is CASSLDRGGEKLFF. In DNA form, the CDR3 reads TGCGCCAGCAGCCTGGACAGGGGTGGAGAAAAACTGTTTTTT. The chain combines TRBV4-3 with TRBJ1-4; 9 bases line up with TRBD1. Losses at the gene ends were 4 bases for V and 8 bases for J; bases not matched to a gene: 5. The CDR3 has 14 residues. The germline CDR1 and CDR2 sequences are LGHNA and YSLEER.

In regard to this clone: The sample has other DNA sequences that encode this CDR3 too. This rearrangement joins TRBV7-9 to TRBJ1-2; no definite D call. Germline CDR1 reads SEHNR; CDR2 reads FQNEAQ (reference sequence). There are 14 residues in the CDR3. V dropped 0 bases and J dropped 2 bases, with 7 bases sitting between them. The CDR3 DNA sequence: TGTGCCAGCAGCTTAGCATCGGGAAACTATGGCTACACCTTC. Translating it yields CASSLASGNYGYTF.

V and J are TRBV25-1 and TRBJ1-5; weak D call: TRBD1 (5 bases). In germline, CDR1 is MGHDK, CDR2 SYGVNS. V shed 3 bases and J shed 6 bases, with 12 bases lying between them. The CDR3 has 14 amino acids. CDR3 bases: TGTGCCAGCAGTGACCAGGGAGGGGTTCAGCCCCAGCATTTT. Translation: CASSDQGGVQPQHF.

V and J are TRBV19 and TRBJ1-1; 7 bases match TRBD1. Germline V gene sequence: CDR1 LNHDA, CDR2 SQIVND (reference sequence). Trimming removed 3 bases from V and 6 bases from J; junction bases left unmatched: 7. CDR3 length: 14 residues. The CDR3 DNA sequence: TGTGCCAGTAGTATGGCAGGGGGTTACGCTGAAGCTTTCTTT. Amino acids: CASSMAGGYAEAFF.

The chain carries TRBV15 and TRBJ2-3; weak D call: TRBD2 (6 bases). The CDR3 is 17 amino acids. The germline V gene has CDR1 LNHNV and CDR2 YYDKDF (reference sequence). The V gene lost 3 bases and the J gene lost 1 base, with 17 bases spanning the gap. CDR3 in DNA: TGTGCCACCAGCAGTCAAGGGTCGGGAGACGGCACAGATACGCAGTATTTT. Translation: CATSSQGSGDGTDTQYF.

The chain carries TRBV25-1 and TRBJ2-1; 10 positions match TRBD2. V lost 7 bases to trimming and J lost 0 bases; unmatched junction nucleotides: 3. The CDR3 contains 15 residues. The V gene's germline CDR1 is MGHDK and CDR2 SYGVNS. The CDR3: CASTPSGGSYNEQFF. As DNA, the CDR3 is TGTGCCAGCACCCCTAGCGGGGGCTCCTACAATGAGCAGTTCTTC.

The genes are TRBV6-6 and TRBJ2-1; the D gene is possibly TRBD1 (5 bases). Looked up from germline, CDR1 is MNHNY and CDR2 is SVGAGI (reference sequence). The CDR3 spans 13 residues. V was shortened by 5 bases and J by 12 bases, with 17 bases between the two germline ends. The CDR3 DNA reads TGTGCCAGCAGTCTCGAAACCCGTACAGGGCAGTTCTTC. Translating gives CASSLETRTGQFF.

V gene TRBV15 combines with J gene TRBJ1-1; D is uncertain. The CDR3 is made up of 14 amino acids. The germline CDR1 and CDR2 sequences are LNHNV and YYDKDF (reference sequence). V gave up 0 bases and J gave up 5 bases, with 10 bases separating them. CDR3 in DNA: TGTGCCACCAGCAGAGATGGGAGTGAAACTGAAGCTTTCTTT. This translates into CATSRDGSETEAFF. Full variable domain (missing parts from reference TRBV15 and TRBJ1-1): DAMVIQNPRYQVTQFGKPVTLSCSQTLNHNVMYWYQQKSSQAPKLLFHYYDKDFNNEADTPDNFQSRRPNTSFCFLDIRSPGLGDTAMYLCATSRDGSETEAFFGQGTRLTVV.

The chain combines TRBV10-2 with TRBJ2-2; 13 bases align to TRBD2. Per germline, CDR1 WSHSY and CDR2 SAAADI. Trimming cost V 8 bases and J 3 bases; bases outside gene matches: 0. This CDR3 region has 14 residues. The CDR3 region has the DNA TGCGCCAGCGGGACTAGCGGGGACACCGGGGAGCTGTTTTTT. Amino acids: CASGTSGDTGELFF.

J is TRBJ1-1 and V is TRBV30, with D possibly being TRBD1 (6 bases). V lost 1 base to trimming and J lost 5 bases, with 11 bases between them. Germline V lookup: CDR1 GTSNPN, CDR2 SVGIG (reference sequence). This CDR3 spans 13 amino acids. CDR3 loop: CAWSGQAGTEAFF. For the CDR3, the DNA is TGTGCCTGGAGTGGACAGGCTGGAACTGAAGCTTTCTTT.

This sequence joins TRBV3-1 (or the pseudogene TRBV3-2) and TRBJ1-1, with D hard to call. Germline CDR1 LGHDT, CDR2 YNNKEL (reference sequence). CDR3 length equals 13 residues. The germline V and J ends were trimmed by 3 bases and 3 bases, with 8 bases remaining between them. The CDR3 DNA sequence: TGTGCCAGCAGCCACGTTGACTACACTGAAGCTTTCTTT. Protein product: CASSHVDYTEAFF.

This clone was observed a single time. The chain links TRBV6-2 or TRBV6-3 to TRBJ2-5; no clear D gene. Germline assignment: CDR1 MNHEY and CDR2 SVGEGT. V was trimmed by 1 base and J by 4 bases, leaving 10 bases between them. This CDR3 is 14 amino acids long. The CDR3 DNA sequence: TGTGCCAGCAGTTACTTGACTCAAGGAGAGACCCAGTACTTC. It specifies CASSYLTQGETQYF.

V and J are TRBV27 and TRBJ2-1, with 7 bases fitting TRBD1. There are 15 residues in the CDR3. Germline V CDR1 and CDR2: MNHEY, SMNVEV (reference sequence). Trimming took 6 bases from V and 0 from J; bases not matched to a gene: 5. The CDR3 sequence is CASRSGDSSYNEQFF. The CDR3 nucleotides read TGTGCCAGCAGGTCCGGGGACAGCTCCTACAATGAGCAGTTCTTC.

The rearrangement links TRBV5-8 to TRBJ1-6; 7 bases fit TRBD1. With 2 bases clipped from V and 6 bases from J, the junction kept 2 bases outside the gene matches. CDR3 length: 14 residues. The V gene's germline CDR1 is SGHTS and CDR2 YDEGEE. The CDR3 DNA follows: TGTGCCAGCAGCTTCCCAGGGGGTAATTCACCCCTCCACTTT. As protein: CASSFPGGNSPLHF.

This clone has more than one count but fewer than ten. V usage is TRBV6-5 and J usage is TRBJ1-1; the match to TRBD1 covers 7 bases. V lost 3 bases and J lost 5; bases outside the gene matches: 6. In germline, CDR1 is MNHEY, CDR2 SVGAGI. The CDR3 extends over 14 amino acids. Here the CDR3 reads CASSYKQGKTEAFF. The CDR3 coding sequence is TGTGCCAGCAGTTATAAACAGGGGAAAACTGAAGCTTTCTTT.

The rearrangement joins TRBV27 to TRBJ2-2, with 8 bases matching TRBD2. The germline V gene has CDR1 MNHEY and CDR2 SMNVEV (reference sequence). Trimming cost V 9 bases and J 0 bases; bases outside gene matches: 9. CDR3 length: 16 amino acids. In DNA form, the CDR3 reads TGTGCCAGGCCCTTACCGGGACTAGCGAACACCGGGGAGCTGTTTTTT. Protein product: CARPLPGLANTGELFF.

The rearrangement joins TRBV27 to TRBJ1-5; 9 bases align to TRBD1. Germline-derived CDR1 and CDR2 are MNHEY and SMNVEV (reference sequence). J lost 3 bases, V lost 5 bases, and 11 bases had no gene match. This CDR3 comprises 17 residues. CDR3 sequence: CASSPGGTGINNQPQHF. The CDR3, as DNA: TGTGCCAGCAGTCCGGGGGGGACAGGGATTAACAATCAGCCCCAGCATTTT.

The rearrangement links TRBV19 to TRBJ2-7; D call uncertain. The CDR3 totals 11 residues. Trimming removed 4 bases from V and 7 bases from J, with 8 bases in between. CDR1 is LNHDA and CDR2 is SQIVND in the germline V gene (reference sequence). CDR3 bases: TGTGCCAGTAGTAGCGGAGATGAGCAGTACGTC. The encoded protein is CASSSGDEQYV.

V is TRBV11-2 and J is TRBJ2-3; TRBD1 might be the D (5 bases). The germline V gene encodes CDR1 SGHAT and CDR2 FQNNGV. This CDR3 contains 16 residues. V dropped 1 base and J dropped 6 bases, with 17 bases sitting between them. The CDR3 reads CASSLVTGQKRDTQYF. In DNA, the CDR3 is TGTGCCAGCAGCTTAGTAACAGGACAAAAAAGGGATACGCAGTATTTT. The full variable domain, in which reference TRBV11-2 and TRBJ2-3 provide the parts outside the CDR3, is EAGVAQSPRYKIIEKRQSVAFWCNPISGHATLYWYQQILGQGPKLLIQFQNNGVVDDSQLPKDRFSAERLKGVDSTLKIQPAKLEDSAVYLCASSLVTGQKRDTQYFGPGTRLTVL.

The gene calls are TRBV5-1 and TRBJ1-1; tentatively, D is TRBD1 (6 bases). Germline loops: CDR1 SGHRS, CDR2 YFSETQ. Deletions cut 6 bases from V and 3 bases from J, with 15 bases between. This CDR3 comprises 14 residues. For the CDR3, the DNA is TGCGCCAGCACCTCGGGGGGCGTCGACACTGAAGCTTTCTTT. As protein: CASTSGGVDTEAFF.

The chain recombines TRBV7-2 with TRBJ2-3; TRBD1 is a possible D gene (6 bases). The V and J ends lost 1 base and 14 bases respectively, with 22 bases between them. The germline V gene encodes CDR1 SGHTA and CDR2 FQGNSA. CDR3 length: 15 amino acids. CDR3 nucleotides: TGTGCCAGCAGCTTAGACCAACAGACAGGAACCTCGCGGTATTTT. Its translation: CASSLDQQTGTSRYF.